This T cell receptor (beta chain) was sequenced in a study of shared clonotypes between healthy human individuals. Study summary: CD4 naive cells filled three plates per donor, CD4 memory three, CD8 naive two and CD8 memory one. Overall study results and limits: Rarefaction showed sorted-subset sequencing was incomplete despite large depth. Naive subsets, compared against memory subsets, generally had larger estimated richness values.

About this clone: What it recognizes is unknown.

Profiling relied on immunoSEQ multiplex PCR, and the TCRdb table lists in-frame clones only, not all of them. Of about 2.4 million clones in the sample, 93% were seen once. The V and J ends lost 4 bases and 2 bases, in that order; junction bases with no gene match: 4. The CDR3 has 16 residues. Germline CDR1 reads SGDLS; CDR2 reads YYNGEE. This TCR was recovered from a man younger than 30 in good health. Some clones in this sample may be carry-over from other donors' samples. The sequenced material came from naive CD4+ T cells from PBMCs. Subset reported: CD45RA+ positively selected. This chain joins TRBV9 and TRBJ2-3, with 13 bases fitting TRBD2. The CDR3 is CASSPGTSGATDTQYF. DNA of the CDR3: TGTGCCAGCAGCCCGGGGACTAGCGGGGCCACAGATACGCAGTATTTT.